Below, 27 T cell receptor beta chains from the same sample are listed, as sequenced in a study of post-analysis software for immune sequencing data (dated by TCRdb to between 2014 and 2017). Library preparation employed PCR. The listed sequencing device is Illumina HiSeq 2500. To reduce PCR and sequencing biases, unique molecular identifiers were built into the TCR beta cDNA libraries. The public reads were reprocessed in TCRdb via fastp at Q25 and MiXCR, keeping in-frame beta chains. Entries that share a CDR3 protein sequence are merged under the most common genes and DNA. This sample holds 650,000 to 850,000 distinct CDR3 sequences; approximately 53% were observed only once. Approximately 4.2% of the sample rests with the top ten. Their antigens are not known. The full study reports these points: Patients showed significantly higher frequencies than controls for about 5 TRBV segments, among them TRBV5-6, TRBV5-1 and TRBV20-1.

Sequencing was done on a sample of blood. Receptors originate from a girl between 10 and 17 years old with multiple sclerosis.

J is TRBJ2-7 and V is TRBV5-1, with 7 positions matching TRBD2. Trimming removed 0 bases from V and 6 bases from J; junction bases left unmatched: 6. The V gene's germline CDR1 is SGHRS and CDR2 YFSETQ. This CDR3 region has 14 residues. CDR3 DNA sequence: TGCGCCAGCAGCTTGGAAGCAGCGGGAAGCGAGCAGTACTTC. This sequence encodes CASSLEAAGSEQYF.

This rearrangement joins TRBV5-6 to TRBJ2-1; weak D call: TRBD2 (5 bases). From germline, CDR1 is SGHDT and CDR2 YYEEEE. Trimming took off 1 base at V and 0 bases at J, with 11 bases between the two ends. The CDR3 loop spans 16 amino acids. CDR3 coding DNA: TGTGCCAGCAGCTTGTGGTTAGCGTACTCCTACAATGAGCAGTTCTTC. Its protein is CASSLWLAYSYNEQFF.

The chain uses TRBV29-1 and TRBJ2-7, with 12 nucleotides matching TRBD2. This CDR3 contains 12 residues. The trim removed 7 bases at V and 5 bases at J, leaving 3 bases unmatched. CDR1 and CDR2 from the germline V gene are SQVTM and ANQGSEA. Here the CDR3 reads CSASGRGNEQYF. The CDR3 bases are TGCAGCGCTAGCGGGAGGGGTAACGAGCAGTACTTC.

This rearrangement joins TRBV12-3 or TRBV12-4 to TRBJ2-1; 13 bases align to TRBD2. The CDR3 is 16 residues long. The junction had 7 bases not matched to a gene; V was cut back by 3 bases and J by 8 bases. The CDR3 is CASSFLGTSGIYEQFF. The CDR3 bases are TGTGCCAGCAGTTTTTTGGGGACTAGCGGGATCTATGAGCAGTTCTTC.

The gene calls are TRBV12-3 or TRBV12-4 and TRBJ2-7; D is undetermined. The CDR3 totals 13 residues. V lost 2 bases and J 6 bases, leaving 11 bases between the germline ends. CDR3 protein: CASSLRQLAEQYF. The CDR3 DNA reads TGTGCCAGCAGTTTACGGCAACTTGCCGAGCAGTACTTC.

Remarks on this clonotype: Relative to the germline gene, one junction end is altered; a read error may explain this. The CDR3 loop reads CSARDLASGGLRLYSEQFF. The CDR3 nucleotides read TGCAGTGCTAGAGATCTGGCTAGCGGGGGCCTCAGGTTATACAGTGAGCAGTTCTTC. The V and J genes are TRBV20-1 and TRBJ2-1, with 10 bases matching TRBD2. Germline lookup yields CDR1 DFQATT and CDR2 SNEGSKA (reference sequence). CDR3 size: 19 residues.

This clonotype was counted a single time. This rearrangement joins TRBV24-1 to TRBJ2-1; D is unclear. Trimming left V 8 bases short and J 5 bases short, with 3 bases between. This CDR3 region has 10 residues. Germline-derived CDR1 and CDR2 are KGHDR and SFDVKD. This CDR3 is CATMDNEQFF. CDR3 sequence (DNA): TGTGCCACCATGGACAATGAGCAGTTCTTC.

The CDR3 nucleotides are TGTGCCACCGAGGGACGGACCTCCTACGAGCAGTACTTC. This codes for CATEGRTSYEQYF. The V and J genes are TRBV2 and TRBJ2-7, with D possibly being TRBD1 or TRBD2 (5 bases each). Trimming took off 10 bases at V and 0 bases at J, with 13 bases between the two ends. The CDR3 is made up of 13 amino acids. Germline V gene lookup returns CDR1 SNHLY and CDR2 FYNNEI.

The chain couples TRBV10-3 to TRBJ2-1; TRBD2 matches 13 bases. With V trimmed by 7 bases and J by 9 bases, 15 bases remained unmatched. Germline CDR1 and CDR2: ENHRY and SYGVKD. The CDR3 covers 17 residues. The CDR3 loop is CAITSPGLAGLGAEQFF. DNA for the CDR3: TGTGCCATCACATCGCCGGGACTAGCGGGACTAGGCGCTGAGCAGTTCTTC.

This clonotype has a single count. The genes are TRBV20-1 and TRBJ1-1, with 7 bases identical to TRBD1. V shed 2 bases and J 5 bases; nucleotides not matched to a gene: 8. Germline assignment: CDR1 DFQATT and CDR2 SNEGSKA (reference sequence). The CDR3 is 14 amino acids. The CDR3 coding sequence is TGCAGTGCTAGACCGGAGGGGGCGAGGACTGAAGCTTTCTTT. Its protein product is CSARPEGARTEAFF.

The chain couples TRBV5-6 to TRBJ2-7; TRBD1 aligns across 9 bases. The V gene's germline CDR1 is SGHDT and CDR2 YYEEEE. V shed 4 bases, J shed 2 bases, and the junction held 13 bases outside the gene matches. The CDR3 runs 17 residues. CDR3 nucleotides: TGTGCCAGCAGCATTGGGCGAGGACAGGGGAGGACCTACGAGCAGTACTTC. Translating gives CASSIGRGQGRTYEQYF.

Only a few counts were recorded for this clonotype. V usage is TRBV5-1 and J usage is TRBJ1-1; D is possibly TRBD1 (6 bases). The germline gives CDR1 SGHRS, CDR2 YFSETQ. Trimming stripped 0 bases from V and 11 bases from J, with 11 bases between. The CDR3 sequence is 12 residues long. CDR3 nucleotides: TGCGCCAGCAGCTTGGCCGAGGGGGATGCTTTCTTT. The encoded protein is CASSLAEGDAFF.

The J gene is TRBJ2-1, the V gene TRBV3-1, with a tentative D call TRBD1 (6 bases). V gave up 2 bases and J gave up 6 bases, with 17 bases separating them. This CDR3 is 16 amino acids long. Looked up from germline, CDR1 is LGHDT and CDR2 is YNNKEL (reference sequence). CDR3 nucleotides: TGTGCCAGCAGCCAACCTTACAGGGCAACAGGCAATGAGCAGTTCTTC. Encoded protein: CASSQPYRATGNEQFF.

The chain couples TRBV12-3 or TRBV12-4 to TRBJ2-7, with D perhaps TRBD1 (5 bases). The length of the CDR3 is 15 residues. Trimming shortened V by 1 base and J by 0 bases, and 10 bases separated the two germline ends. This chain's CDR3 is CASSLEAGLSYEQYF. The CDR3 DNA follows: TGTGCCAGCAGTTTAGAGGCAGGGCTCTCCTACGAGCAGTACTTC.

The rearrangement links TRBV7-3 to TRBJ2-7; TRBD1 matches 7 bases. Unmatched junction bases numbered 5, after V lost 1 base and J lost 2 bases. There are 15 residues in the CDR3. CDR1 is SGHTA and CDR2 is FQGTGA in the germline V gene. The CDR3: CASSLMGDRAYEQYF. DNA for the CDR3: TGTGCCAGCAGCTTAATGGGGGACAGAGCCTACGAGCAGTACTTC.

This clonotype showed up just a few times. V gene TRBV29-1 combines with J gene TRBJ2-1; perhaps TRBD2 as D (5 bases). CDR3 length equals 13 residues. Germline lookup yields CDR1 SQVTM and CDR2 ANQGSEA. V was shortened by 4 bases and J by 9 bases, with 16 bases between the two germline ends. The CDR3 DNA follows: TGCAGCGTTGGGGAGACGCTGGCGGGTGAGCAGTTCTTC. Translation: CSVGETLAGEQFF.

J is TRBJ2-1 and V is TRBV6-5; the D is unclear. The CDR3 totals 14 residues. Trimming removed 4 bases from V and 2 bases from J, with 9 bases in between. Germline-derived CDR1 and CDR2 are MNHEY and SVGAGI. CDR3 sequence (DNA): TGTGCCAGCAGTTGGAAGTTTACCTACAATGAGCAGTTCTTC. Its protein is CASSWKFTYNEQFF.

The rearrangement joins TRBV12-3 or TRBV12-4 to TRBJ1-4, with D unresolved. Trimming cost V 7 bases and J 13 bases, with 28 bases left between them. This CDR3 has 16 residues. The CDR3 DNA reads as TGTGCCAGCACCCGATCAGGACCGATTCGTCACCCCGGACTGTTTTTT. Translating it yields CASTRSGPIRHPGLFF.

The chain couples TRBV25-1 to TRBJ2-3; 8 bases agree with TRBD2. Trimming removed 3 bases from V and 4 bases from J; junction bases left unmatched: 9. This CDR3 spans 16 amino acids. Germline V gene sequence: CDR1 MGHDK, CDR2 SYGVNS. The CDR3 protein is CASSELSGSSADTQYF. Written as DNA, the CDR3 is TGTGCCAGCAGTGAGTTGAGCGGGAGTAGCGCAGATACGCAGTATTTT. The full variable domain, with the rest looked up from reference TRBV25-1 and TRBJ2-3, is EADIYQTPRYLVIGTGKKITLECSQTMGHDKMYWYQQDPGMELHLIHYSYGVNSTEKGDLSSESTVSRIRTEHFPLTLESARPSHTSQYLCASSELSGSSADTQYFGPGTRLTVL.

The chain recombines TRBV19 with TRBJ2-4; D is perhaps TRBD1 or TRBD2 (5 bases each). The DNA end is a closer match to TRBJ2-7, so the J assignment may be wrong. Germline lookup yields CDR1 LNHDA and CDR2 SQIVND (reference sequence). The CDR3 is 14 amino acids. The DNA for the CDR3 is TGTGCCAGTAAAGGGACCCACCGAACCTACGAGCAGTACTTC. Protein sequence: CASKGTHRTYEQYF.

The CDR3 DNA is TGTGCCAGCAGCATTTCCGGGCCGCAGTATTTT. Translating it yields CASSISGPQYF. The rearrangement links TRBV7-2 to TRBJ2-3, with D uncertain. Between the trimmed V and J ends, which lost 5 bases and 10 bases, there was a span of 10 bases. Germline values: CDR1 SGHTA, CDR2 FQGNSA. The CDR3 length is 11 residues.

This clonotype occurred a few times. The CDR3 DNA reads as TGCAGTGCTACTAGCGGGGGGACCTACGAGCAGTACTTC. The encoded protein is CSATSGGTYEQYF. J is TRBJ2-7 and V is TRBV20-1; 11 bases are a match to TRBD2. The germline CDR1 and CDR2 sequences are DFQATT and SNEGSKA (reference sequence). V was clipped by 4 bases and J by 2 bases; unmatched bases: 1. This CDR3 region has 13 residues.

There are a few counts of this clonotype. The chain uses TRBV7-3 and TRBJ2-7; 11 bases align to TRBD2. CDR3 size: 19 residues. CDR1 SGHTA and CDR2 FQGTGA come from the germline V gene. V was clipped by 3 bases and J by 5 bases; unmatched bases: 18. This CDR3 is CASSFPQGTSGPRIHEQYF. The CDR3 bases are TGTGCCAGCAGCTTCCCTCAAGGGACTAGCGGCCCAAGGATCCACGAGCAGTACTTC.

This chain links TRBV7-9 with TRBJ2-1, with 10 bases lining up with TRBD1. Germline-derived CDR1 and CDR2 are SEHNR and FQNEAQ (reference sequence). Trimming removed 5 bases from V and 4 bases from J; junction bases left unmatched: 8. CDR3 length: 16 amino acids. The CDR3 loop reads CASSTRQGARYNEQFF. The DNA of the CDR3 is TGTGCCAGCAGCACTAGACAGGGGGCGCGTTACAATGAGCAGTTCTTC.

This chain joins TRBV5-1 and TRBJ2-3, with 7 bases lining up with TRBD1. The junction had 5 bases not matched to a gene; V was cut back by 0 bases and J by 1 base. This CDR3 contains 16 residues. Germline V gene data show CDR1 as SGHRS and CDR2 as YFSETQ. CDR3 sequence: CASSLDEDRGTDTQYF. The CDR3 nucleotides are TGCGCCAGCAGCTTGGATGAAGACAGGGGCACAGATACGCAGTATTTT.

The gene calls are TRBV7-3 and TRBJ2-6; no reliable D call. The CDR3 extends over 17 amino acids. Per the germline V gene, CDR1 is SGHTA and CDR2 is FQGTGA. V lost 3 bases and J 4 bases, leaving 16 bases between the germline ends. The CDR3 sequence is CASSLDAFGSGANVLTF. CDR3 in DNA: TGTGCCAGCAGCTTGGACGCGTTCGGGTCCGGGGCCAACGTCCTGACTTTC.

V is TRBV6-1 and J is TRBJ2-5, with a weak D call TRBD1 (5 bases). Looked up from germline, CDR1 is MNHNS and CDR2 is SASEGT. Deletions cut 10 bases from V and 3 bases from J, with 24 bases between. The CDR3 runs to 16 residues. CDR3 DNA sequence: TGTGCCACCCACTACTTAAGGGGCCCAAGTAAAGAGACCCAGTACTTC. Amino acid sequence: CATHYLRGPSKETQYF.